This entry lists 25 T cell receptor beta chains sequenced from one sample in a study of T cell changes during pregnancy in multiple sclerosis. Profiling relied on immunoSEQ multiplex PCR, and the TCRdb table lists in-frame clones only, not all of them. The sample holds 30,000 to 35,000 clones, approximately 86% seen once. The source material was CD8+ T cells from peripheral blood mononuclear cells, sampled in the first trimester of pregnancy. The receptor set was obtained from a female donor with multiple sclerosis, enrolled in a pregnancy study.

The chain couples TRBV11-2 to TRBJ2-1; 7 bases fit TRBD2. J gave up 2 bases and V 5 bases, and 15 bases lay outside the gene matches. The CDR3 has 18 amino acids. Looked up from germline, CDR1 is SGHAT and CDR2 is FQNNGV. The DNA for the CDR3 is TGTGCCAGCAGCCCCCGGGGAGGCAGCGGGGAAACCTACAATGAGCAGTTCTTC. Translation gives CASSPRGGSGETYNEQFF.

CDR3 in DNA: TGTGCCAGCAGTTTTGGGGCAGGAGCCTACGAGCAGTACTTC. It yields the protein CASSFGAGAYEQYF. The V gene is TRBV27, the J gene TRBJ2-7; the D gene is possibly TRBD1 (5 bases). V lost 3 bases and J 2 bases, leaving 11 bases between the germline ends. The CDR3 consists of 14 residues. Germline V gene lookup returns CDR1 MNHEY and CDR2 SMNVEV (reference sequence).

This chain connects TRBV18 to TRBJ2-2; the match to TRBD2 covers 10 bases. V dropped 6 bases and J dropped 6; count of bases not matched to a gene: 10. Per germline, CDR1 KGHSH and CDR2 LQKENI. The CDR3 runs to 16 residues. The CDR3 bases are TGTGCCAGCTCTTCCAGCGGGGGGGCCGTCGCCGGGGAGCTGTTTTTT. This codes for CASSSSGGAVAGELFF.

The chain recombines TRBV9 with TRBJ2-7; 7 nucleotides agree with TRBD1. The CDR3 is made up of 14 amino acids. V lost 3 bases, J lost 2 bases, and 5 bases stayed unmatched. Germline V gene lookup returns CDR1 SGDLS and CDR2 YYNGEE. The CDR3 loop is CASSGRDSPYEQYF. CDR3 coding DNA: TGTGCCAGCAGCGGCCGGGACAGTCCCTACGAGCAGTACTTC.

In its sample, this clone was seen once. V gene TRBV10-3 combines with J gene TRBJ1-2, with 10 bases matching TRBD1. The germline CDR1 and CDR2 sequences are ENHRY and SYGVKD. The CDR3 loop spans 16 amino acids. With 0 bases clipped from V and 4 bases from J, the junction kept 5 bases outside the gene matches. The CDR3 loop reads CAISESRQGAGYGYTF. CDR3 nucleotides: TGTGCCATCAGTGAGTCACGACAGGGGGCAGGCTATGGCTACACCTTC.

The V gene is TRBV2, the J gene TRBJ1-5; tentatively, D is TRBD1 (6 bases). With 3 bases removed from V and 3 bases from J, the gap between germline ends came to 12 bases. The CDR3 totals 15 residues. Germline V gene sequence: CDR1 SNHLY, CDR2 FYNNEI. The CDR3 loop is CASSDRGANNQPQHF. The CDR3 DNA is TGTGCCAGCAGTGACCGGGGGGCTAACAATCAGCCCCAGCATTTT.

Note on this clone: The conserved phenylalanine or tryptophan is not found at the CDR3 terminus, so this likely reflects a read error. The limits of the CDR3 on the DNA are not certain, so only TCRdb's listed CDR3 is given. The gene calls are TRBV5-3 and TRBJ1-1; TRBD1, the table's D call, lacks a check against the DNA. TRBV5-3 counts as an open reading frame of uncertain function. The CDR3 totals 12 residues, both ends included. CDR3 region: CARSFPRQGGAL.

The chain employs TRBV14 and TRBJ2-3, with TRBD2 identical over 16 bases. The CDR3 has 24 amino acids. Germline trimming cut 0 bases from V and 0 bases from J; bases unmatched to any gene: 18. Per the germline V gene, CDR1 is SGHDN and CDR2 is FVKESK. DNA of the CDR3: TGTGCCAGCAGCCAAGATCCTGGGACTAGCGGGGGGGCTTCCCCCAGGTTAAGCACAGATACGCAGTATTTT. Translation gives CASSQDPGTSGGASPRLSTDTQYF.

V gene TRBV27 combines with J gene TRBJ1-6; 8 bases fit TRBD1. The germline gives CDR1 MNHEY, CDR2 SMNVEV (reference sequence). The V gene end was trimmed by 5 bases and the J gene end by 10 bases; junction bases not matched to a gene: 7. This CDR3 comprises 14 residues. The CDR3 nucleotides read TGTGCCAGCAGTACGCAGGGGGCTCGATCACCCCTCCACTTT. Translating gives CASSTQGARSPLHF.

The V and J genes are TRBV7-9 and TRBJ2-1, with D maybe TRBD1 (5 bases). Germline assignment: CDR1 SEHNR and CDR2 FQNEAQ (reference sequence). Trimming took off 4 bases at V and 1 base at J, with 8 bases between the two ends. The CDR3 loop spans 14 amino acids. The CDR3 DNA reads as TGTGCCAGCAGCTACGACAGTTCCTACAATGAGCAGTTCTTC. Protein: CASSYDSSYNEQFF.

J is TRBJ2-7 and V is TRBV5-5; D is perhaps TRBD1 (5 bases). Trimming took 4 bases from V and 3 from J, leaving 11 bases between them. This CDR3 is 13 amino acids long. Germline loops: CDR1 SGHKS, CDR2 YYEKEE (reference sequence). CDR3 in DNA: TGTGCCAGCAGCCCATGGGGCCGCTACGAGCAGTACTTC. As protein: CASSPWGRYEQYF. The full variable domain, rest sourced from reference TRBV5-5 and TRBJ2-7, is DAGVTQSPTHLIKTRGQQVTLRCSPISGHKSVSWYQQVLGQGPQFIFQYYEKEERGRGNFPDRFSARQFPNYSSELNVNALLLGDSALYLCASSPWGRYEQYFGPGTRLTVT.

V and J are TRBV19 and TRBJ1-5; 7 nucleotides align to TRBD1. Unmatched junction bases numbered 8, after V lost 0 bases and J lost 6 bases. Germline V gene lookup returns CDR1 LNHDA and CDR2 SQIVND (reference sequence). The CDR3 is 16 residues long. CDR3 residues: CASSIDNSGGPQPQHF. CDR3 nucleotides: TGTGCCAGTAGTATAGATAATTCAGGGGGTCCTCAGCCCCAGCATTTT.

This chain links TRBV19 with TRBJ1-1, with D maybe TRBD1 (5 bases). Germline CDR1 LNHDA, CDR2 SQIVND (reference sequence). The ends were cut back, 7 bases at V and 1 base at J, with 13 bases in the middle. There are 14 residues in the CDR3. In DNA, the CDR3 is TGTGCCAGTATCTTATTGGGGGGGAACACTGAAGCTTTCTTT. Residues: CASILLGGNTEAFF.

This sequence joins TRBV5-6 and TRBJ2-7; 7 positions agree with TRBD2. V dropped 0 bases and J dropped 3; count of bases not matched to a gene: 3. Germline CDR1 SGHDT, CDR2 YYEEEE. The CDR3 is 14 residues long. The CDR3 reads CASSLVLADYEQYF. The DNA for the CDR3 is TGTGCCAGCAGCTTGGTCCTAGCGGACTACGAGCAGTACTTC.

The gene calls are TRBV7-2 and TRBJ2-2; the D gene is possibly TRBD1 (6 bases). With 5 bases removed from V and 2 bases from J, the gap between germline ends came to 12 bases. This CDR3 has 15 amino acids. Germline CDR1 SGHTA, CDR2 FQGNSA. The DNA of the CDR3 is TGTGCCAGCAGCCCCGGGACATTAAACACCGGGGAGCTGTTTTTT. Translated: CASSPGTLNTGELFF.

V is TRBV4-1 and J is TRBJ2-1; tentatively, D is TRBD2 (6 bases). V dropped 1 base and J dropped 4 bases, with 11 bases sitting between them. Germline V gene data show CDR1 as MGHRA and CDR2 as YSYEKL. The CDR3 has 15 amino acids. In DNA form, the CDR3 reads TGCGCCAGCAGCCAAGGGGAGGATCCATACAATGAGCAGTTCTTC. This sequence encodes CASSQGEDPYNEQFF.

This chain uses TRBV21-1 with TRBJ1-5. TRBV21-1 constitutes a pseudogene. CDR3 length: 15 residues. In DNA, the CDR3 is TGTGCCAGCAGCAAAGGTGTTCGGGGAGCTCAGCCCCAGCATTTT. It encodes CASSKGVRGAQPQHF.

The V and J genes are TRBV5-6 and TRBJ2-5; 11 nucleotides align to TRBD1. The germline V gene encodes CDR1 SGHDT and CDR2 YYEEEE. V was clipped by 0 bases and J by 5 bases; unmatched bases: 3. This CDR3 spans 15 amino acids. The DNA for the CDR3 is TGTGCCAGCAGCTTGGGGACAGGGGGCTTTGAGACCCAGTACTTC. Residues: CASSLGTGGFETQYF.

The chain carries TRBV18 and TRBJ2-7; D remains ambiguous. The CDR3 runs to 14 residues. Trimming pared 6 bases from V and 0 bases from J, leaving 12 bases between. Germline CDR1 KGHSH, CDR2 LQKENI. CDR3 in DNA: TGTGCCAGCTCCCCCCCGAGTGACTCCTACGAGCAGTACTTC. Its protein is CASSPPSDSYEQYF.

In DNA, the CDR3 is TGTGCCAGCAGTGACGGGACTAGCGGCACAGATACGCAGTATTTT. It is translated as CASSDGTSGTDTQYF. The chain links TRBV6-4 to TRBJ2-3; 10 nucleotides line up with TRBD2. The CDR3 spans 15 residues. V lost 2 bases, J lost 1 base, and 0 bases stayed unmatched. The germline CDR1 and CDR2 sequences are MRHNA and SNTAGT.

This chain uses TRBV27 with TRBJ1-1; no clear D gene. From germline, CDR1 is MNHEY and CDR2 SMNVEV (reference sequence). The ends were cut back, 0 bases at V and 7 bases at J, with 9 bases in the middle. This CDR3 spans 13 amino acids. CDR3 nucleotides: TGTGCCAGCAGTTTATCGATCGGCGGTGAAGCTTTCTTT. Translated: CASSLSIGGEAFF.

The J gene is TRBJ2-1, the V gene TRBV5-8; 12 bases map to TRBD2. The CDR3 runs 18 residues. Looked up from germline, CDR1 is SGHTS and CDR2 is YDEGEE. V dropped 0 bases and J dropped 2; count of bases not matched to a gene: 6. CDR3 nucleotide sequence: TGTGCCAGCAGCTTGGGACTAGCGGGAGTTAGCACCTACAATGAGCAGTTCTTC. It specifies CASSLGLAGVSTYNEQFF.

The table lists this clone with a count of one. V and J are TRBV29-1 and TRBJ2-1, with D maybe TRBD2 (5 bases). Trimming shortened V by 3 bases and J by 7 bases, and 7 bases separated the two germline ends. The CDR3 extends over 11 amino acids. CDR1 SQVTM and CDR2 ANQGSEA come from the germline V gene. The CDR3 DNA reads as TGCAGCGTTGATCGGGGTAATGAGCAGTTCTTC. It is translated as CSVDRGNEQFF.

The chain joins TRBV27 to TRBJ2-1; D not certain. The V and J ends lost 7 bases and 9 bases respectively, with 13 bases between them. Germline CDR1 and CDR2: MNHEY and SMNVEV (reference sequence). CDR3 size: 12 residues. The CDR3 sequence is CASKSGYGEQFF. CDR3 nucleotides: TGTGCCAGCAAATCGGGTTACGGTGAGCAGTTCTTC.

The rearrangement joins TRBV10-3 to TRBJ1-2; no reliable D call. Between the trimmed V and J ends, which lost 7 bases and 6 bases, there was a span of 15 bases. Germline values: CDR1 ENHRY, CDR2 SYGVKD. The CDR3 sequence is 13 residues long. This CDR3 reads CAITSPTRDGYTF. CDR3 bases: TGTGCCATCACGAGCCCCACACGGGATGGCTACACCTTC.